Below are 32 T cell receptor beta chains sequenced from a single sample in a study of CDR3 diversity in severe acne. One entry per CDR3 protein, called by TCRdb with MiXCR from the PCR reads. Here the sample spans over 85,000 distinct CDR3 sequences, roughly half being singletons. Sequenced input: blood. The receptors derive from a male donor with acne.

This clonotype was recorded at least ten times. This chain connects TRBV9 to TRBJ2-3; 7 nucleotides agree with TRBD2. The CDR3 covers 13 residues. Germline CDR1 reads SGDLS; CDR2 reads YYNGEE. V dropped 5 bases and J dropped 4; count of bases not matched to a gene: 4. CDR3 in amino acids: CASRPSGADTQYF. The CDR3 DNA follows: TGTGCCAGCAGACCTAGCGGAGCAGATACGCAGTATTTT.

The V gene is TRBV29-1, the J gene TRBJ1-2; no firm D call. Trimming shortened V by 0 bases and J by 4 bases, and 18 bases separated the two germline ends. The length of the CDR3 is 16 residues. Per the germline V gene, CDR1 is SQVTM and CDR2 is ANQGSEA. The CDR3 reads CSVEDPLIILPYGYTF. The CDR3 coding sequence is TGCAGCGTTGAAGATCCCTTAATAATCCTCCCCTATGGCTACACCTTC.

This clonotype showed up just a few times. This chain connects TRBV10-1 to TRBJ2-4; possible D gene TRBD2, 6 bases. Trimming shortened V by 5 bases and J by 8 bases, and 16 bases separated the two germline ends. From germline, CDR1 is WNHNN and CDR2 SYGVQD (reference sequence). The CDR3 sequence is 14 residues long. The CDR3 sequence: CASSRRGPRDIQYF. The CDR3 nucleotides are TGCGCCAGCAGTCGGAGGGGCCCAAGGGACATTCAGTACTTC.

This clonotype was seen repeatedly, ten times or more. The V and J genes are TRBV12-3 or TRBV12-4 and TRBJ2-2, with 11 nucleotides matching TRBD2. V dropped 7 bases and J dropped 2; count of bases not matched to a gene: 3. This CDR3 spans 15 amino acids. Here the CDR3 DNA reads TGTGCCAGCAACCGACTAGCGGGAAACACCGGGGAGCTGTTTTTT. Its translation is CASNRLAGNTGELFF.

This rearrangement joins TRBV29-1 to TRBJ2-5; possibly TRBD1 or TRBD2 for D (6 bases each). Germline V lookup: CDR1 SQVTM, CDR2 ANQGSEA. This CDR3 spans 13 amino acids. The V end lost 4 bases, the J end lost 3 bases, and 12 bases lay between the germline ends. CDR3 bases: TGCAGCGTTGTTCCCGGGGGCGAAGAGACCCAGTACTTC. Translated, it gives CSVVPGGEETQYF.

V is TRBV6-1 and J is TRBJ2-6; D is ambiguous. Germline values: CDR1 MNHNS, CDR2 SASEGT. The CDR3 is made up of 18 amino acids. Between the trimmed V and J ends, which lost 3 bases and 0 bases, there was a span of 15 bases. The CDR3 reads CASSDQDVTISGANVLTF. The CDR3 DNA is TGTGCCAGCAGTGATCAGGACGTAACAATCTCTGGGGCCAACGTCCTGACTTTC.

This chain uses TRBV20-1 with TRBJ2-2; TRBD2 matches 7 bases. Germline CDR1 reads DFQATT; CDR2 reads SNEGSKA (reference sequence). The CDR3 spans 14 residues. The V and J ends lost 3 bases and 3 bases, in that order; junction bases with no gene match: 4. The CDR3 DNA follows: TGCAGTGCTAGGGGACTAAGTGACACCGGGGAGCTGTTTTTT. Encoded protein: CSARGLSDTGELFF.

A remark on this clonotype: Because the CDR3's place on the DNA is in doubt, the DNA is left out and the CDR3 is given as listed by TCRdb. This rearrangement joins TRBV25-1 to TRBJ2-2; the D segment call TRBD2 is taken from the table without a DNA check. The V gene's germline CDR1 is MGHDK and CDR2 SYGVNS. Including both end residues, the CDR3 is 24 amino acids long. The CDR3: CASTSALYLCASSLTTANTGELFF.

The rearrangement links TRBV15 to TRBJ1-2, with a possible D match to TRBD1 (6 bases). The germline CDR1 and CDR2 sequences are LNHNV and YYDKDF (reference sequence). The V and J ends lost 0 bases and 4 bases respectively, with 18 bases between them. This CDR3 region has 17 residues. This CDR3 reads CATSRDRGGLLVYGYTF. The CDR3, as DNA: TGTGCCACCAGCAGAGACCGAGGGGGACTCTTAGTCTATGGCTACACCTTC.

The gene calls are TRBV7-2 and TRBJ2-7; 9 bases are shared with TRBD2. The CDR3 extends over 15 amino acids. J gave up 6 bases and V 3 bases, and 9 bases lay outside the gene matches. CDR1 and CDR2 (germline): SGHTA, FQGNSA. For the CDR3, the DNA is TGTGCCAGCAGCTTTGGTAGCGGGAGCCGGGGCGAGCAGTACTTC. Translated: CASSFGSGSRGEQYF.

This clonotype was counted at least ten times. The chain has TRBV19 and TRBJ2-5; the match to TRBD1 covers 7 bases. CDR3 length: 15 amino acids. Trimming removed 1 base from V and 5 bases from J; junction bases left unmatched: 7. Germline CDR1 reads LNHDA; CDR2 reads SQIVND (reference sequence). The CDR3 DNA follows: TGTGCCAGTAGTATAGTCAGGGGGTTAGGGGAGACCCAGTACTTC. Translated: CASSIVRGLGETQYF.

The table lists this clonotype with a count of one. A much larger clone differs from this one at a single base, so this may be a read error. The rearrangement links TRBV20-1 to TRBJ2-7; TRBD2 agrees at 7 bases. CDR1 DFQATT and CDR2 SNEGSKA come from the germline V gene (reference sequence). The V and J ends lost 3 bases and 6 bases, in that order; junction bases with no gene match: 8. This CDR3 has 13 amino acids. The CDR3 region has the DNA TGCAGTGCTAGCACTACGACTAGCTGCGAGCAGTACTTC. Translating gives CSASTTTSCEQYF.

This chain uses TRBV7-6 with TRBJ2-2; 11 bases are a match to TRBD2. The germline V gene has CDR1 SGHVS and CDR2 FNYEAQ. The CDR3 length is 15 residues. V lost 4 bases, J lost 4 bases, and 2 bases stayed unmatched. In DNA form, the CDR3 reads TGTGCCAGCAGCTCGGGACTAGCGGCCACCGGGGAGCTGTTTTTT. Encoded protein: CASSSGLAATGELFF.

Comment on this clonotype: This may come from a read error, since a much larger clone is one base off. The V call is TRBV5-4, the J call TRBJ2-2; D remains ambiguous. This CDR3 has 14 amino acids. Germline V gene lookup returns CDR1 SGHNT and CDR2 YYREEE (reference sequence). Here the CDR3 reads CGSSLTANTGELFF. The CDR3 DNA reads as TGTGGCAGCAGTTTAACGGCGAACACCGGGGAGCTGTTTTTT.

This clonotype was seen more than once but under ten times. The chain carries TRBV7-6 and TRBJ2-5; TRBD1 matches 9 bases. Germline CDR1 is SGHVS and CDR2 is FNYEAQ. The V gene end was trimmed by 5 bases and the J gene end by 4 bases; junction bases not matched to a gene: 2. The CDR3 is 13 amino acids. The CDR3 nucleotides read TGTGCCAGCAGCACGGGACAGGGAGAGACCCAGTACTTC. It yields the protein CASSTGQGETQYF. The full variable domain, completed using reference TRBV7-6 and TRBJ2-5, is GAGVSQSPRYKVTKRGQDVALRCDPISGHVSLYWYRQALGQGPEFLTYFNYEAQQDKSGLPNDRFSAERPEGSISTLTIQRTEQRDSAMYRCASSTGQGETQYFGPGTRLLVL.

This clonotype occurred many times. The gene calls are TRBV6-1 and TRBJ2-5; TRBD1 might be the D (5 bases). Trimming took off 0 bases at V and 4 bases at J, with 15 bases between the two ends. The CDR3 runs to 16 residues. Germline CDR1 MNHNS, CDR2 SASEGT. CDR3 bases: TGTGCCAGCAGTGAAGCGATCCGGCAGGGTTCAGAGACCCAGTACTTC. Its translation is CASSEAIRQGSETQYF.

A single count supports this clonotype. The J gene is TRBJ2-1, the V gene TRBV7-2; TRBD2 agrees at 9 bases. Per the germline V gene, CDR1 is SGHTA and CDR2 is FQGNSA. Trimming at V came to 5 bases and at J to 10 bases, leaving 12 bases not matched to a gene. CDR3 length: 15 amino acids. This chain's CDR3 is CASSPRVAGANEQFF. Here the CDR3 DNA reads TGTGCCAGCAGCCCTAGGGTAGCGGGAGCCAACGAGCAGTTCTTC.

The chain recombines TRBV20-1 with TRBJ2-5; weak D call: TRBD2 (7 bases). Looked up from germline, CDR1 is DFQATT and CDR2 is SNEGSKA (reference sequence). With 6 bases removed from V and 3 bases from J, the gap between germline ends came to 20 bases. The CDR3 has 15 residues. The CDR3 here is CSATTGGEGEETQYF. The CDR3 bases are TGCAGTGCCACGACTGGGGGGGAGGGGGAAGAGACCCAGTACTTC.

The genes are TRBV5-5 and TRBJ2-5; 9 nucleotides match TRBD1. The CDR3 covers 14 residues. J lost 5 bases, V lost 1 base, and 3 bases had no gene match. Per the germline V gene, CDR1 is SGHKS and CDR2 is YYEKEE (reference sequence). The CDR3 loop reads CASSLIGQGETQYF. The CDR3 nucleotides read TGTGCCAGCAGCTTGATTGGACAGGGGGAGACCCAGTACTTC.

The chain uses TRBV5-1 and TRBJ2-5, with D possibly being TRBD2 (6 bases). This CDR3 region has 17 residues. Trimming left V 0 bases short and J 2 bases short, with 17 bases between. Germline V gene sequence: CDR1 SGHRS, CDR2 YFSETQ. The CDR3 nucleotides are TGCGCCAGCAGCTTGGGAGGTTTAGGGGAGGAGCAAGAGACCCAGTACTTC. It is translated as CASSLGGLGEEQETQYF.

This clonotype was recorded many times. CDR3: CASSQGQGGGETQYF. The CDR3 nucleotides are TGCGCCAGCAGCCAAGGACAGGGAGGAGGGGAGACCCAGTACTTC. The V gene is TRBV4-1, the J gene TRBJ2-5, with D possibly TRBD1 on 7 matching bases. The CDR3 is 15 amino acids. V lost 1 base and J 5 bases, leaving 14 bases between the germline ends. Germline CDR1 is MGHRA and CDR2 is YSYEKL.

Concerning this clonotype: A much more abundant neighbour one base away suggests this may be a read error. The chain combines TRBV7-9 with TRBJ1-1; D may be TRBD1 (5 bases). Germline V gives CDR1 SEHNR, CDR2 FQNEAQ (reference sequence). The CDR3 loop spans 13 amino acids. CDR3 loop: CASSPVADTEALF. CDR3 bases: TGTGCCAGCAGCCCGGTAGCGGACACTGAAGCTCTCTTT. The variable domain in full, with the rest retrieved from reference TRBV7-9 and TRBJ1-1, is DTGVSQNPRHKITKRGQNVTFRCDPISEHNRLYWYRQTLGQGPEFLTYFQNEAQLEKSRLLSDRFSAERPKGSFSTLEIQRTEQGDSAMYLCASSPVADTEALFGQGTRLTVV.

This clonotype showed up many times. This rearrangement joins TRBV15 to TRBJ2-1; 8 bases are shared with TRBD2. Trimming removed 9 bases from V and 4 bases from J; junction bases left unmatched: 14. Looked up from germline, CDR1 is LNHNV and CDR2 is YYDKDF (reference sequence). The CDR3 runs 16 residues. Here the CDR3 reads CATRTSGGGFYNEQFF. CDR3 bases: TGTGCCACGAGAACTAGCGGCGGGGGATTTTACAATGAGCAGTTCTTC.

Comment on this clonotype: An end of the junction does not agree with germline; a read error may underlie this. This rearrangement joins TRBV6-1 to TRBJ1-1, with a tentative D call TRBD1 (5 bases). Germline assignment: CDR1 MNHNS and CDR2 SASEGT. This CDR3 region has 14 residues. The chain's CDR3 is CSSSEGRVGTGAFF. The CDR3, as DNA: TGTTCCAGCAGTGAAGGCAGGGTGGGCACTGGAGCTTTCTTT.

The chain is built from TRBV4-3 and TRBJ2-1; D might be TRBD2 (6 bases). CDR3 length equals 16 residues. CDR1 LGHNA and CDR2 YSLEER come from the germline V gene. Deletions cut 2 bases from V and 1 base from J, with 12 bases between. The CDR3 nucleotides are TGCGCCAGCAGCCAACTACTAGCAGGGTCCTACAATGAGCAGTTCTTC. Encoded protein: CASSQLLAGSYNEQFF.

This clonotype was seen only a few times. The CDR3 reads CASSGTSGFKDTQYF. The CDR3 region has the DNA TGTGCCAGCAGTGGGACTAGCGGGTTTAAAGATACGCAGTATTTT. The V and J genes are TRBV2 and TRBJ2-3; 11 bases align to TRBD2. Losses at the gene ends were 4 bases for V and 5 bases for J; bases not matched to a gene: 5. The CDR3 contains 15 residues. Germline CDR1 reads SNHLY; CDR2 reads FYNNEI.

This clonotype was found many times. The chain carries TRBV12-5 and TRBJ2-5; a weak D match, TRBD2 (6 bases). This CDR3 is 17 amino acids long. Germline values: CDR1 LGHNT, CDR2 FRNRAP. Trimming removed 0 bases from V and 5 bases from J, with 19 bases in between. The CDR3 loop reads CASGLVPRQRGAETQYF. In DNA form, the CDR3 reads TGTGCTAGTGGTTTGGTACCTCGACAGCGCGGGGCCGAGACCCAGTACTTC.

In this sample, this clonotype turned up many times. V and J are TRBV7-3 and TRBJ1-1; no firm D call. The CDR3 is 13 amino acids. CDR1 and CDR2 (germline): SGHTA, FQGTGA. V lost 6 bases and J 6 bases, leaving 14 bases between the germline ends. This CDR3 is CASRKAGDAEAFF. CDR3 DNA: TGTGCCAGCAGGAAGGCAGGTGACGCTGAAGCTTTCTTT.

This chain links TRBV7-3 with TRBJ2-2; the match to TRBD2 covers 10 bases. The CDR3 length is 15 residues. Germline lookup yields CDR1 SGHTA and CDR2 FQGTGA. V shed 4 bases, J shed 7 bases, and the junction held 6 bases outside the gene matches. The CDR3 nucleotides read TGTGCCAGCAGCTCCAAGCGGGAGGGCATCGGGGAGCTGTTTTTT. As protein: CASSSKREGIGELFF.

V and J are TRBV7-8 and TRBJ2-3; 15 bases are shared with TRBD2. This CDR3 has 19 residues. V was clipped by 1 base and J by 1 base; unmatched bases: 6. Looked up from germline, CDR1 is SGHVS and CDR2 is FQNEAQ. The DNA for the CDR3 is TGTGCCAGCAGCTTAGAAGGGACTAGCGGGAGGTTTGGCACAGATACGCAGTATTTT. Amino acids: CASSLEGTSGRFGTDTQYF.

The genes are TRBV20-1 and TRBJ2-7; D is possibly TRBD2 (5 bases). Trimming took 3 bases from V and 3 from J, leaving 15 bases between them. Germline CDR1 DFQATT, CDR2 SNEGSKA (reference sequence). CDR3 length: 14 residues. The CDR3 DNA is TGCAGTGCTAGGAATAGGAGCGGCAGCTACGAGCAGTACTTC. Translating gives CSARNRSGSYEQYF.

The chain combines TRBV25-1 with TRBJ2-5; 14 bases line up with TRBD2. With 3 bases clipped from V and 5 bases from J, the junction kept 8 bases outside the gene matches. Looked up from germline, CDR1 is MGHDK and CDR2 is SYGVNS. The CDR3 has 17 amino acids. The DNA for the CDR3 is TGTGCCAGCAGTGACCGGGGACTAGCGGGAGACGGGGAGACCCAGTACTTC. Protein product: CASSDRGLAGDGETQYF.